The 32 T cell receptor beta chains in this list originate from one sample, sequenced in a study of CD4 T cells in relation to SARS-CoV-2 and coronaviruses. Their antigens are not known. The unexposed donors gave CD4+ T cells in about 2010-2019, prior to COVID-19. CD4+ T cells were isolated from the cells after about 11 days of culture. TCRdb keeps only in-frame clones here, not all; method: immunoSEQ multiplex PCR. The sample consists of some 26,000 clones, roughly 80% of them appearing once. Material for sequencing was CD4+ T cells from PBMCs, cultured in vitro. The source of these receptors is a human donor in good health.

V usage is TRBV5-1 and J usage is TRBJ1-5; TRBD1 might be the D (5 bases). The CDR3 consists of 16 residues. V lost 4 bases, J lost 0 bases, and 14 bases lay in between. Germline loops: CDR1 SGHRS, CDR2 YFSETQ. The CDR3 nucleotides read TGCGCCAGCAGCCCTAATGGGGACCATAGCAATCAGCCCCAGCATTTT. Protein product: CASSPNGDHSNQPQHF. Supplemented by reference TRBV5-1 and TRBJ1-5, the full variable domain reads KAGVTQTPRYLIKTRGQQVTLSCSPISGHRSVSWYQQTPGQGLQFLFEYFSETQRNKGNFPGRFSGRQFSNSRSEMNVSTLELGDSALYLCASSPNGDHSNQPQHFGDGTRLSIL.

The chain carries TRBV7-3 and TRBJ1-5, with a tentative D call TRBD1 (6 bases). This CDR3 is 11 amino acids long. Germline V gene data show CDR1 as SGHTA and CDR2 as FQGTGA. The CDR3 bases are TGTGTTCAGGGGCCTGGTCAGCCCCAGCATTTT. Its protein product is CVQGPGQPQHF.

V and J are TRBV30 and TRBJ2-2, with D hard to call. V lost 2 bases and J lost 6, with 10 bases in between. The V gene's germline CDR1 is GTSNPN and CDR2 SVGIG (reference sequence). The CDR3 spans 13 residues. CDR3 loop: CAWSMRIPGELFF. The CDR3, as DNA: TGTGCCTGGAGTATGAGGATCCCCGGGGAGCTGTTTTTT.

CDR3 nucleotides: TGTGCCAGCAGTGAATACGGCCAGGATGAAAAACTGTTTTTT. This encodes CASSEYGQDEKLFF. The V call is TRBV6-1, the J call TRBJ1-4; D call uncertain. CDR1 is MNHNS and CDR2 is SASEGT in the germline V gene. CDR3 length equals 14 residues. V gave up 2 bases and J gave up 6 bases, with 10 bases separating them.

Only one count was recorded for this clone. The chain employs TRBV10-2 and TRBJ2-7, with D possibly matching TRBD1 (6 bases). In germline, CDR1 is WSHSY, CDR2 SAAADI. V lost 5 bases to trimming and J lost 5 bases, with 13 bases between them. The CDR3 has 13 residues. This CDR3 is CASSTDRGNEQYF. The CDR3 coding sequence is TGCGCCAGCAGTACGGACAGAGGTAACGAGCAGTACTTC.

V and J are TRBV20-1 and TRBJ2-1; D may be TRBD1 or TRBD2 (6 bases each). Between the trimmed V and J ends, which lost 3 bases and 6 bases, there was a span of 12 bases. CDR1 and CDR2 (germline): DFQATT, SNEGSKA (reference sequence). This CDR3 is 13 amino acids long. CDR3 bases: TGCAGTGCTAGTTTGGGGGGCCGCAATGAGCAGTTCTTC. It codes for CSASLGGRNEQFF.

This clone was recorded once. The chain carries TRBV10-1 and TRBJ2-7, with 7 bases that match TRBD2. CDR1 and CDR2 (germline): WNHNN, SYGVQD (reference sequence). The CDR3 consists of 12 residues. Trimming cost V 6 bases and J 6 bases; bases outside gene matches: 5. This CDR3 reads CASSSSSGEQYF. The CDR3 nucleotides read TGCGCCAGCAGCAGCTCTAGCGGCGAGCAGTACTTC.

The rearrangement uses TRBV11-2 and TRBJ1-5; TRBD1 aligns across 9 bases. V was pared by 4 bases and J by 7 bases, with 8 bases of the junction left unmatched. CDR1 is SGHAT, CDR2 FQNNGV, per germline. The length of the CDR3 is 15 residues. CDR3 residues: CASSSTGGLGQPQHF. The CDR3 region has the DNA TGTGCCAGCAGCTCCACAGGGGGCTTGGGGCAGCCCCAGCATTTT.

This rearrangement joins TRBV7-9 to TRBJ1-1; perhaps TRBD1 as D (6 bases). V lost 6 bases and J 0 bases, leaving 11 bases between the germline ends. The germline gives CDR1 SEHNR, CDR2 FQNEAQ (reference sequence). There are 14 residues in the CDR3. The CDR3 DNA reads TGTGCCAGCAGTCTTGGACAGCTGAACACTGAAGCTTTCTTT. This translates into CASSLGQLNTEAFF. Drawing the rest from reference TRBV7-9 and TRBJ1-1, the complete variable domain is DTGVSQNPRHKITKRGQNVTFRCDPISEHNRLYWYRQTLGQGPEFLTYFQNEAQLEKSRLLSDRFSAERPKGSFSTLEIQRTEQGDSAMYLCASSLGQLNTEAFFGQGTRLTVV.

This sequence joins TRBV19 and TRBJ2-3, with TRBD1 matching over 9 bases. Losses at the gene ends were 4 bases for V and 2 bases for J; bases not matched to a gene: 4. This CDR3 has 15 residues. Germline assignment: CDR1 LNHDA and CDR2 SQIVND (reference sequence). CDR3 sequence (DNA): TGTGCCAGTAGTAAGGACAGGGGACCCACAGATACGCAGTATTTT. Translating it yields CASSKDRGPTDTQYF. Together with reference TRBV19 and TRBJ2-3, the CDR3 gives the full variable domain: DGGITQSPKYLFRKEGQNVTLSCEQNLNHDAMYWYRQDPGQGLRLIYYSQIVNDFQKGDIAEGYSVSREKKESFPLTVTSAQKNPTAFYLCASSKDRGPTDTQYFGPGTRLTVL.

This rearrangement joins TRBV11-2 to TRBJ2-1, with 9 bases that match TRBD2. From germline, CDR1 is SGHAT and CDR2 FQNNGV. CDR3 length: 15 residues. The junction had 2 bases not matched to a gene; V was cut back by 3 bases and J by 2 bases. The CDR3 DNA follows: TGTGCCAGCAGCTTGAGACTAGCGGCCTACAATGAGCAGTTCTTC. It encodes CASSLRLAAYNEQFF.

The chain joins TRBV20-1 to TRBJ1-2; TRBD1 agrees at 9 bases. The CDR3 is 14 residues long. The junction had 7 bases not matched to a gene; V was cut back by 3 bases and J by 5 bases. Germline V gene sequence: CDR1 DFQATT, CDR2 SNEGSKA (reference sequence). The chain's CDR3 is CSASGQGISYGYTF. CDR3 coding DNA: TGCAGTGCTAGTGGACAGGGGATATCGTATGGCTACACCTTC.

The chain couples TRBV7-7 to TRBJ2-2; D tentatively reads TRBD1 or TRBD2 (6 bases each). V was pared by 3 bases and J by 4 bases, with 9 bases between. The CDR3 totals 14 residues. CDR1 SSHAT and CDR2 FNYEAQ come from the germline V gene (reference sequence). The CDR3, as DNA: TGTGCCAGCAGCTTGGGGGGCAGCACCGGGGAGCTGTTTTTT. Protein sequence: CASSLGGSTGELFF.

This chain connects TRBV7-9 to TRBJ2-3; the D is unclear. There are 13 residues in the CDR3. Between the trimmed V and J ends, which lost 5 bases and 3 bases, there was a span of 9 bases. The germline V gene encodes CDR1 SEHNR and CDR2 FQNEAQ (reference sequence). In nucleotides, the CDR3 is TGTGCCAGCAGCAGCTCTGGGACAGATACGCAGTATTTT. It specifies CASSSSGTDTQYF.

V usage is TRBV28 and J usage is TRBJ2-7, with D possibly being TRBD1 (5 bases). Germline V gene lookup returns CDR1 MDHEN and CDR2 SYDVKM. CDR3 length equals 14 residues. The V end lost 6 bases, the J end lost 1 base, and 13 bases lay between the germline ends. CDR3 bases: TGTGCCAGCAGCCTAACAGGTGTATCCTACGAGCAGTACTTC. This sequence encodes CASSLTGVSYEQYF.

The chain couples TRBV24-1 to TRBJ2-7, with D maybe TRBD1 (5 bases). The CDR3 has 13 residues. Trimming stripped 6 bases from V and 7 bases from J, with 15 bases between. The V gene's germline CDR1 is KGHDR and CDR2 SFDVKD. The CDR3 loop is CATSRTSLGEQYF. DNA for the CDR3: TGTGCCACCAGTCGGACATCCCTGGGGGAGCAGTACTTC.

The chain carries TRBV11-3 and TRBJ2-3; 9 positions agree with TRBD1. This CDR3 spans 14 amino acids. Germline values: CDR1 SGHNT, CDR2 YENEEA. The junction had 7 bases not matched to a gene; V was cut back by 8 bases and J by 4 bases. The chain's CDR3 is CASSDRGWPDTQYF. The CDR3 coding sequence is TGTGCCAGCTCGGACAGGGGATGGCCAGATACGCAGTATTTT.

V gene TRBV5-1 combines with J gene TRBJ1-3, with D perhaps TRBD1 (6 bases). The V gene's germline CDR1 is SGHRS and CDR2 YFSETQ. V was cut by 4 bases and J by 0 bases, with 14 bases left in between. This CDR3 is 16 amino acids long. The CDR3 nucleotides read TGCGCCAGCAGCCCCATTGACAGGATCTCTGGAAACACCATATATTTT. Translated: CASSPIDRISGNTIYF.

The chain joins TRBV24-1 to TRBJ2-1, with D unclear. CDR3 length: 16 amino acids. Germline lookup yields CDR1 KGHDR and CDR2 SFDVKD. Deletions cut 0 bases from V and 1 base from J, with 9 bases between. CDR3 protein: CATSDLWARSYNEQFF. In DNA form, the CDR3 reads TGTGCCACCAGTGATTTGTGGGCTAGGTCCTACAATGAGCAGTTCTTC.

The DNA for the CDR3 is TGTGCCAGCAGCGTCCGACTGGCCGGGGAGCTGTTTTTT. Amino acids: CASSVRLAGELFF. The chain employs TRBV9 and TRBJ2-2; no clear D. The CDR3 is 13 amino acids. The V gene lost 2 bases and the J gene lost 6 bases, with 8 bases spanning the gap. Germline assignment: CDR1 SGDLS and CDR2 YYNGEE.

The rearrangement joins TRBV28 to TRBJ1-2, with 10 nucleotides matching TRBD1. The V gene's germline CDR1 is MDHEN and CDR2 SYDVKM. This CDR3 region has 15 residues. Losses at the gene ends were 5 bases for V and 3 bases for J; bases not matched to a gene: 6. This CDR3 reads CASSLAGTGDYGYTF. DNA of the CDR3: TGTGCCAGCAGTCTCGCCGGGACAGGGGACTATGGCTACACCTTC.

The V and J genes are TRBV18 and TRBJ1-2, with 9 bases fitting TRBD1. CDR1 is KGHSH, CDR2 LQKENI, per germline. The CDR3 is 15 amino acids. V was pared by 4 bases and J by 6 bases, with 9 bases of the junction left unmatched. As DNA, the CDR3 is TGTGCCAGCTCACAGGGTACAGGGGGCATCGATGGCTACACCTTC. It encodes CASSQGTGGIDGYTF.

V gene TRBV6-2 or TRBV6-3 combines with J gene TRBJ1-2; D perhaps matches TRBD1 (6 bases). From germline, CDR1 is MNHEY and CDR2 SVGEGT. Trimming pared 4 bases from V and 2 bases from J, leaving 17 bases between. The CDR3 is 16 amino acids. The CDR3 DNA is TGTGCCAGCAGTTCCCCGAGGTACAGGGAGAACTATGGCTACACCTTC. As protein: CASSSPRYRENYGYTF.

This clone was counted a few times. This chain uses TRBV6-5 with TRBJ1-6; the D is unclear. There are 12 residues in the CDR3. V was clipped by 8 bases and J by 6 bases, with 8 bases between them. Germline V gives CDR1 MNHEY, CDR2 SVGAGI. CDR3 region: CASRTFNSPLHF. In DNA form, the CDR3 reads TGTGCCAGCCGAACCTTTAATTCACCCCTCCACTTT.

This chain uses TRBV19 with TRBJ1-1; 7 bases are shared with TRBD1. From germline, CDR1 is LNHDA and CDR2 SQIVND (reference sequence). The CDR3 is made up of 15 amino acids. Trimming removed 7 bases from V and 3 bases from J; junction bases left unmatched: 11. The CDR3 loop is CASTLGQNTYTEAFF. The CDR3 nucleotides are TGTGCCAGTACCCTGGGACAGAATACTTACACTGAAGCTTTCTTT.

The chain links TRBV11-2 to TRBJ1-4; D uncertain. The CDR3 extends over 15 amino acids. CDR1 and CDR2 (germline): SGHAT, FQNNGV. With 1 base removed from V and 0 bases from J, the gap between germline ends came to 6 bases. The DNA for the CDR3 is TGTGCCAGCAGCTTAGGATACGCAACTAATGAAAAACTGTTTTTT. This codes for CASSLGYATNEKLFF.

This chain connects TRBV9 to TRBJ2-7; D might be TRBD1 or TRBD2, each matching 5 bases. V lost 3 bases and J 6 bases, leaving 16 bases between the germline ends. CDR1 is SGDLS and CDR2 is YYNGEE in the germline V gene. The CDR3 sequence is 14 residues long. DNA of the CDR3: TGTGCCAGCAGCGGAGGGACCTACCAATCCGAGCAGTACTTC. Protein: CASSGGTYQSEQYF.

The chain carries TRBV27 and TRBJ1-5; TRBD1 matches at 7 bases. CDR1 is MNHEY and CDR2 is SMNVEV in the germline V gene (reference sequence). V shed 3 bases and J 6 bases; nucleotides not matched to a gene: 2. The CDR3 is 13 residues long. Written as DNA, the CDR3 is TGTGCCAGCAGTTTGACAGGGCTTCAGCCCCAGCATTTT. The encoded protein is CASSLTGLQPQHF.

The chain carries TRBV3-1 (or the pseudogene TRBV3-2) and TRBJ2-3, with D perhaps TRBD1 (6 bases). The CDR3 extends over 17 amino acids. V lost 1 base and J 0 bases, leaving 14 bases between the germline ends. Germline CDR1 is LGHDT and CDR2 is YNNKEL (reference sequence). The CDR3 spells CASSQVRTAPSTDTQYF. CDR3 in DNA: TGTGCCAGCAGCCAAGTACGGACAGCTCCTAGCACAGATACGCAGTATTTT.

The chain links TRBV6-5 to TRBJ1-3; D is possibly TRBD1 (5 bases). Trimming shortened V by 6 bases and J by 0 bases, and 12 bases separated the two germline ends. The CDR3 runs 15 residues. Germline V lookup: CDR1 MNHEY, CDR2 SVGAGI. The CDR3 coding sequence is TGTGCCAGCAGAGGACACGGAAACTCTGGAAACACCATATATTTT. Translating gives CASRGHGNSGNTIYF.

This chain joins TRBV10-2 and TRBJ1-2; D perhaps matches TRBD1 (5 bases). The CDR3 extends over 14 amino acids. V dropped 4 bases and J dropped 2 bases, with 11 bases sitting between them. Germline CDR1 WSHSY, CDR2 SAAADI. The CDR3 sequence is CASSVRGSNYGYTF. In DNA, the CDR3 is TGCGCCAGCAGTGTCCGGGGGTCCAACTATGGCTACACCTTC.

The V and J genes are TRBV10-1 and TRBJ2-1; D uncertain. CDR3 length: 15 residues. The V gene's germline CDR1 is WNHNN and CDR2 SYGVQD (reference sequence). Trimming stripped 4 bases from V and 0 bases from J, with 10 bases between. Here the CDR3 DNA reads TGCGCCAGCAGTGTTACTACGAGCTCCTACAATGAGCAGTTCTTC. Translating it yields CASSVTTSSYNEQFF.